This passage covers 25 T cell receptor beta chains from one sample sequenced in a study of sequential checkpoint blockade in melanoma. Generated by immunoSEQ multiplex PCR, the TCRdb table keeps only in-frame clones and is missing some. Of over 15,000 clones in the sample, approximately 66% are singletons; the top ten hold 9.5% to 12%. Treatment: randomized to nivolumab then ipilimumab (arm A) or the reverse (arm B). The specimen comprised CD8+ T cells sorted from blood (inferred from file names), sampled from a patient given nivolumab and ipilimumab in sequence. These receptors all come from a human donor with melanoma.

The V gene is TRBV6-5, the J gene TRBJ2-7; 8 nucleotides agree with TRBD1. This CDR3 comprises 14 residues. Losses at the gene ends were 6 bases for V and 4 bases for J; bases not matched to a gene: 8. Germline CDR1 and CDR2: MNHEY and SVGAGI. CDR3 DNA sequence: TGTGCCAGCAGCTCCGGACAGGGCTTGTACGAGCAGTACTTC. As protein: CASSSGQGLYEQYF.

The rearrangement uses TRBV7-3 and TRBJ1-1; D perhaps matches TRBD1 (5 bases). The CDR3 spans 15 residues. Deletions cut 2 bases from V and 2 bases from J, with 12 bases between. Germline-derived CDR1 and CDR2 are SGHTA and FQGTGA. The CDR3 loop is CASSLDGTDNTEAFF. CDR3 nucleotides: TGTGCCAGCAGCTTAGATGGGACTGATAACACTGAAGCTTTCTTT. The full variable domain, rest sourced from reference TRBV7-3 and TRBJ1-1, is GAGVSQTPSNKVTEKGKYVELRCDPISGHTALYWYRQSLGQGPEFLIYFQGTGAADDSGLPNDRFFAVRPEGSVSTLKIQRTERGDSAVYLCASSLDGTDNTEAFFGQGTRLTVV.

DNA of the CDR3: TGTGCCAGCAGCTTAGAAGGAATAGCGGGGGCAAGCTCCTACGAGCAGTACTTC. It translates to CASSLEGIAGASSYEQYF. The chain carries TRBV7-6 and TRBJ2-7, with 9 bases lining up with TRBD2. Germline V gives CDR1 SGHVS, CDR2 FNYEAQ. The CDR3 runs 18 residues. J was trimmed by 0 bases and V by 1 base; bases with no gene match: 10.

The gene calls are TRBV5-6 and TRBJ2-7; 7 bases line up with TRBD1. V gave up 0 bases and J gave up 3 bases; unmatched junction bases: 3. This CDR3 region has 14 residues. Germline V gives CDR1 SGHDT, CDR2 YYEEEE. CDR3: CASSLGDSHYEQYF. Written as DNA, the CDR3 is TGTGCCAGCAGCTTGGGGGACAGCCACTACGAGCAGTACTTC. Based on the CDR3 plus reference TRBV5-6 and TRBJ2-7, the full variable domain is DAGVTQSPTHLIKTRGQQVTLRCSPKSGHDTVSWYQQALGQGPQFIFQYYEEEERQRGNFPDRFSGHQFPNYSSELNVNALLLGDSALYLCASSLGDSHYEQYFGPGTRLTVT.

This chain links TRBV9 with TRBJ2-2; 10 bases match TRBD1. CDR1 and CDR2 from the germline V gene are SGDLS and YYNGEE. There are 15 residues in the CDR3. With V trimmed by 8 bases and J by 3 bases, 7 bases remained unmatched. As DNA, the CDR3 is TGTGCCAGTGGGTCCGGGACAGGGGACACCGGGGAGCTGTTTTTT. This codes for CASGSGTGDTGELFF.

By share of the sample, this clone is medium-sized. This chain uses TRBV5-1 with TRBJ2-1, with a tentative D call TRBD2 (5 bases). Germline CDR1 and CDR2: SGHRS and YFSETQ. Trimming cost V 3 bases and J 3 bases, with 7 bases left between them. This CDR3 spans 13 amino acids. CDR3 sequence (DNA): TGCGCCAGCAGCTCCGGAGGCTACAATGAGCAGTTCTTC. It translates to CASSSGGYNEQFF.

The J gene is TRBJ1-3, the V gene TRBV4-3; possible D gene TRBD1, 6 bases. From germline, CDR1 is LGHNA and CDR2 YSLEER. The CDR3 covers 15 residues. V was clipped by 5 bases and J by 4 bases, with 15 bases between them. The CDR3 DNA reads TGCGCCAGCAGCGCCGGGACACAAGAAGGAAACACCATATATTTT. Residues: CASSAGTQEGNTIYF.

The J gene is TRBJ2-7, the V gene TRBV19; 9 positions match TRBD1. This CDR3 comprises 15 residues. V lost 1 base and J lost 3; bases outside the gene matches: 4. CDR1 LNHDA and CDR2 SQIVND come from the germline V gene (reference sequence). The CDR3 reads CASSIGRTGVYEQYF. CDR3 DNA: TGTGCCAGTAGTATAGGTCGGACAGGGGTCTACGAGCAGTACTTC.

This chain joins TRBV11-2 and TRBJ1-2, with D perhaps matching TRBD1 (6 bases). Germline V gives CDR1 SGHAT, CDR2 FQNNGV. V dropped 6 bases and J dropped 7 bases, with 21 bases sitting between them. The CDR3 spans 15 residues. The CDR3 sequence is CASRFQGNVGSGYTF. The CDR3 DNA is TGTGCCAGCAGATTTCAGGGGAACGTTGGATCTGGCTACACCTTC.

The rearrangement joins TRBV14 to TRBJ2-1; 10 nucleotides match TRBD2. The CDR3 has 13 residues. Trimming took 6 bases from V and 7 from J; bases not matched to a gene: 3. Germline V gene lookup returns CDR1 SGHDN and CDR2 FVKESK. CDR3: CASSPTSGNEQFF. In nucleotides, the CDR3 is TGTGCCAGCAGTCCGACTAGCGGGAATGAGCAGTTCTTC. Looking up the rest from reference TRBV14 and TRBJ2-1 gives the full variable domain: EAGVTQFPSHSVIEKGQTVTLRCDPISGHDNLYWYRRVMGKEIKFLLHFVKESKQDESGMPNNRFLAERTGGTYSTLKVQPAELEDSGVYFCASSPTSGNEQFFGPGTRLTVL.

This sequence joins TRBV6-4 and TRBJ2-3, with 14 nucleotides matching TRBD2. The CDR3 contains 15 residues. Germline CDR1 is MRHNA and CDR2 is SNTAGT. Unmatched junction bases numbered 5, after V lost 6 bases and J lost 6 bases. Here the CDR3 DNA reads TGTGCCAGCAGCTATGGACTAGCGGGAGGCGATACGCAGTATTTT. It specifies CASSYGLAGGDTQYF.

V gene TRBV9 combines with J gene TRBJ1-1; maybe TRBD1 (5 bases). CDR3 length: 15 amino acids. Germline CDR1 is SGDLS and CDR2 is YYNGEE. The V gene lost 5 bases and the J gene lost 2 bases, with 16 bases spanning the gap. CDR3 residues: CASRAFDSDNTEAFF. The CDR3 DNA reads TGTGCCAGCAGGGCATTTGACAGCGATAACACTGAAGCTTTCTTT.

The J gene is TRBJ2-5, the V gene TRBV9, with D possibly being TRBD1 (6 bases). The better agreement between TRBJ2-7 and the DNA end casts doubt on the J call. This CDR3 has 14 amino acids. Germline CDR1 is SGDLS and CDR2 is YYNGEE. CDR3 region: CASSPSGTTYEQYF. Written as DNA, the CDR3 is TGTGCCAGCAGCCCCTCCGGGACAACCTACGAGCAGTACTTC.

By sample fraction, this clone is medium-sized (0.01 to 0.1%). The chain uses TRBV7-6 and TRBJ1-3; D may be TRBD1 (6 bases). V was pared by 1 base and J by 0 bases, with 13 bases between. Germline V lookup: CDR1 SGHVS, CDR2 FNYEAQ. The CDR3 spans 17 residues. The CDR3 here is CASSLVSGQGSGNTIYF. The CDR3 region has the DNA TGTGCCAGCAGCTTAGTTTCGGGACAAGGCTCTGGAAACACCATATATTTT.

This chain connects TRBV4-3 to TRBJ1-2; D is uncertain. Per the germline V gene, CDR1 is LGHNA and CDR2 is YSLEER. V was pared by 0 bases and J by 8 bases, with 16 bases between. CDR3 length equals 15 residues. CDR3 sequence: CASSQEEEDLRGYTF. CDR3 coding DNA: TGCGCCAGCAGCCAAGAAGAGGAGGATCTGAGAGGCTACACCTTC.

In its sample, this clone ranks as medium-sized (0.01 to 0.1%). The rearrangement uses TRBV7-9 and TRBJ2-7, with 10 bases aligning to TRBD2. J lost 3 bases, V lost 5 bases, and 10 bases had no gene match. The V gene's germline CDR1 is SEHNR and CDR2 FQNEAQ (reference sequence). The CDR3 contains 16 residues. The CDR3 sequence: CASSLRGTSAHYEQYF. CDR3 nucleotides: TGTGCCAGCAGCCTCCGCGGGACTAGCGCGCACTACGAGCAGTACTTC.

The chain couples TRBV15 to TRBJ2-7; D uncertain. CDR3 length: 14 residues. Germline CDR1 and CDR2: LNHNV and YYDKDF (reference sequence). V was pared by 0 bases and J by 7 bases, with 13 bases between. The CDR3, as DNA: TGTGCCACCAGCAGAGAACTGATGACTGAAGAGCAGTACTTC. Protein sequence: CATSRELMTEEQYF.

This clone was counted a few times. V gene TRBV27 combines with J gene TRBJ2-7; 9 bases are shared with TRBD2. Germline assignment: CDR1 MNHEY and CDR2 SMNVEV (reference sequence). Unmatched junction bases numbered 7, after V lost 3 bases and J lost 4 bases. This CDR3 comprises 15 residues. The CDR3 sequence is CASSFAGGPSYEQYF. The CDR3 DNA reads TGTGCCAGCAGTTTCGCGGGAGGGCCATCGTACGAGCAGTACTTC.

The rearrangement joins TRBV4-1 to TRBJ1-1; tentative D call: TRBD1 (6 bases). This CDR3 region has 17 residues. V gave up 3 bases and J gave up 3 bases, with 20 bases separating them. Germline lookup yields CDR1 MGHRA and CDR2 YSYEKL. The CDR3 here is CASSHAVRGLTYTEAFF. CDR3 bases: TGCGCCAGCAGCCATGCGGTCAGGGGCCTAACTTACACTGAAGCTTTCTTT.

This clone was seen only a few times. The genes are TRBV5-1 and TRBJ2-1; D possibly corresponds to TRBD2 (7 bases). The CDR3 is 13 amino acids. Per the germline V gene, CDR1 is SGHRS and CDR2 is YFSETQ. The V end was cut by 2 bases, the J end by 7 bases, with 10 bases between. The CDR3 sequence: CASSFKGGNEQFF. The CDR3 DNA is TGCGCCAGCAGCTTTAAGGGGGGGAATGAGCAGTTCTTC.

A few counts support this clone. CDR3 bases: TGCGCCAGCAGCCAAGAGGCTGACATTACCTACGAGCAGTACTTC. Residues: CASSQEADITYEQYF. The chain has TRBV4-3 and TRBJ2-7; D not certain. Germline values: CDR1 LGHNA, CDR2 YSLEER. The germline V and J ends were trimmed by 0 bases and 2 bases, with 11 bases remaining between them. The CDR3 is made up of 15 amino acids.

The chain combines TRBV7-6 with TRBJ1-2; D may be TRBD1 (6 bases). Deletions cut 1 base from V and 7 bases from J, with 13 bases between. The V gene's germline CDR1 is SGHVS and CDR2 FNYEAQ. The CDR3 is made up of 14 amino acids. CDR3 loop: CASSLGQDSCGYTF. The CDR3 nucleotides read TGTGCCAGCAGCTTAGGACAGGACAGCTGTGGCTACACCTTC.

This chain links TRBV4-1 with TRBJ1-6; a weak D match, TRBD1 (6 bases). Looked up from germline, CDR1 is MGHRA and CDR2 is YSYEKL. V lost 2 bases, J lost 10 bases, and 15 bases lay in between. CDR3 length: 15 amino acids. The CDR3 region is CASSQSPQGGSPLHF. DNA of the CDR3: TGCGCCAGCAGCCAAAGTCCACAGGGTGGGTCACCCCTCCACTTT.

CDR3 in amino acids: CASSGYYRGDYGYTF. The CDR3 nucleotides read TGTGCCAGCAGCGGGTACTACAGGGGAGACTATGGCTACACCTTC. The chain uses TRBV11-2 and TRBJ1-2, with TRBD1 matching 7 bases. The length of the CDR3 is 15 residues. The germline V gene has CDR1 SGHAT and CDR2 FQNNGV. After removal of 5 bases from V and 3 bases from J, the junction contained 9 bases not matched to a gene.

This rearrangement joins TRBV21-1 to TRBJ2-5; the table names TRBD2, a call not compared with the DNA. TRBV21-1 constitutes a pseudogene. This CDR3 contains 13 residues. The CDR3 nucleotides are TGTGCCAGCAGCAAAGCCTTAAGGGAGAGGGAGTACTTC. It codes for CASSKALREREYF.